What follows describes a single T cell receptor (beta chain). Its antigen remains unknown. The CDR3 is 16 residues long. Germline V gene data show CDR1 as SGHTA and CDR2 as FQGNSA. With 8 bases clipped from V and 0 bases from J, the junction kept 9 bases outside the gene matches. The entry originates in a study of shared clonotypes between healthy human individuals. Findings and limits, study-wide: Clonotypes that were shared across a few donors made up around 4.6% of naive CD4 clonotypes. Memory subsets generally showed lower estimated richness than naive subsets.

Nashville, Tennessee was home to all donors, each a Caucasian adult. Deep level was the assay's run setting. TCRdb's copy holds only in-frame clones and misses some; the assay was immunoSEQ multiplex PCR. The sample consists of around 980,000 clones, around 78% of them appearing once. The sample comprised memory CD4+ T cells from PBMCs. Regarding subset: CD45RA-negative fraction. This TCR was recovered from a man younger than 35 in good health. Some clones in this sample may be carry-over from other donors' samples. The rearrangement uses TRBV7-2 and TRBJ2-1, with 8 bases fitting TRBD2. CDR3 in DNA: TGTGCCAGCCTCTGGGGCGGGACTAGCTCCTACAATGAGCAGTTCTTC. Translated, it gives CASLWGGTSSYNEQFF.